The rows below give T cell receptor beta chains drawn from one sample of a study of T cell responses to AZD1222 COVID-19 vaccine. Sequenced by immunoSEQ multiplex PCR; TCRdb stores in-frame clones only, minus some. The table records under 200,000 clones, over 80% of them present only once. The source material was peripheral blood, sampled on day 0 of MenACWY control vaccination. These receptors originate from an adult in good health. CDR3s include the opening cysteine and the closing phenylalanine or tryptophan. A D gene is named only where the DNA matches it firmly. A clone size is listed for some rows: how often the clone was seen (once, few, many), or a class if it is expanded.

D	V	J	size	DNA	CDR3
.	TRBV6-5	TRBJ2-7	.	TGTGCCAGCAGTCCCGGGACGGGCTCCTACGAGCAGTACTTC	CASSPGTGSYEQYF
.	TRBV28	TRBJ2-1	.	TGTGCCAGCAGTCTAACCGGGACAACCCCCTACAATGAGCAGTTCTTC	CASSLTGTTPYNEQFF
TRBD2	TRBV2	TRBJ2-1	.	TGTGCCAGCAGAGGACTAGCGGGGGGCTACAATGAGCAGTTCTTC	CASRGLAGGYNEQFF
.	TRBV7-6	TRBJ2-6	.	TGTGCCAGCAGCTTATCCGCAGGGACTGGGGCCAACGTCCTGACTTTC	CASSLSAGTGANVLTF
.	TRBV9	TRBJ2-5	.	TGTGCCAGCAGCGCGGACGGACTCGCGGAGACCCAGTACTTC	CASSADGLAETQYF
TRBD1	TRBV9	TRBJ1-4	.	TGTGCCAGCAGCGTAGGAATGGGACAGGGATATGCAACTAATGAAAAACTGTTTTTT	CASSVGMGQGYATNEKLFF
TRBD2	TRBV27	TRBJ2-1	.	TGTGCCAGCAGGGTTAGCGGGAGCTCCTACAATGAGCAGTTCTTC	CASRVSGSSYNEQFF
.	TRBV24-1	TRBJ2-1	.	TGTGCCACCAGCCGATCGACAGGAATTGAGCAGTTCTTC	CATSRSTGIEQFF
.	TRBV27	TRBJ1-3	.	TGTGCCAGCAGGGGGGGGCCTGGAAACACCATATATTTT	CASRGGPGNTIYF
.	TRBV5-4	TRBJ1-1	.	TGTGCCAGCAGCTTTGGGGGGAGAAACACTGAAGCTTTCTTT	CASSFGGRNTEAFF
.	TRBV7-9	TRBJ1-1	.	TGTGCCAGCAGCTTACCGGACACTGAAGCTTTCTTT	CASSLPDTEAFF
.	TRBV28	TRBJ1-1	.	TGTGCCAGCAGTTTATCGGCGGGGAACACTGAAGCTTTCTTT	CASSLSAGNTEAFF
.	TRBV6-2/TRBV6-3	TRBJ2-2	.	TGTGCCAGCAGCTACTTAGGGGAAAACGGGGAGCTGTTTTTT	CASSYLGENGELFF
.	TRBV5-1	TRBJ1-1	.	TGCGCCAGCAGCTTGGTGTTAGGGGACACTGAAGCTTTCTTT	CASSLVLGDTEAFF
.	TRBV6-2/TRBV6-3	TRBJ1-4	once	TGTGCCAGCAGTTCTACGACTTCAGGGATCGCTAATGAAAAACTGTTTTTT	CASSSTTSGIANEKLFF
.	TRBV5-1	TRBJ1-1	.	TGCGCCAGCAGCTTAACTGGTGGGAACACTGAAGCTTTCTTT	CASSLTGGNTEAFF
TRBD2	TRBV14	TRBJ2-1	.	TGTGCCAGCAGCCACCCAACCATAGCGGGAGTTTACTACAATGAGCAGTTCTTC	CASSHPTIAGVYYNEQFF
.	TRBV4-1	TRBJ2-7	.	TGCGCCAGCAGCCAAGCGGCCAGTTCCCCCTACGAGCAGTACTTC	CASSQAASSPYEQYF
.	TRBV28	TRBJ1-2	.	TGTGCAACCAAGGGGGGGTGGCTCTATGGCTACACCTTC	CATKGGWLYGYTF
.	TRBV25-1	TRBJ1-2	.	TGTGCCAGCAGTGAATACCCAGTGAGGACCGGCTACACCTTC	CASSEYPVRTGYTF
.	TRBV28	TRBJ1-5	once	TGTGCCAGCAGTTTTTGGGGGGGGACTGGTAGCAATCAGCCCCAGCATTTT	CASSFWGGTGSNQPQHF